Presented here are 21 T cell receptor beta chains from one specimen sequenced in a study of T cells in women clearing cervical HPV infection. Here immunoSEQ multiplex PCR was the method, and the copy in TCRdb shows in-frame clones only, minus some. The table for this sample gives under 45,000 clones. The sequenced sample consisted of blood buffy coat. These receptors were taken from a woman between 18 and 70 years old with a cervical HPV16 infection that either progressed to CIN3+ or cleared (not recorded which).

With respect to this clone: The CDR3 is cut off 3 residues early in the read; its end comes from the germline J gene. The chain employs TRBV20-1 and TRBJ2-1, with D possibly being TRBD1 (6 bases). Germline V CDR1 and CDR2: DFQATT, SNEGSKA (reference sequence). The CDR3 has 13 residues. Trimming took 6 bases from V and 7 from J, leaving 16 bases between them. The CDR3 sequence: CSAIGGGLNEQFF. Incomplete CDR3 DNA: TGCAGTGCCATCGGTGGGGGCCTTAATGAG.

To note about this clone: Read coverage stops 3 residues before the CDR3 terminus; the germline J gene supplies the remainder. The chain is built from TRBV19 and TRBJ2-6, with a weak D call TRBD1 (6 bases). V was shortened by 8 bases and J by 3 bases, with 14 bases between the two germline ends. The germline V gene encodes CDR1 LNHDA and CDR2 SQIVND (reference sequence). The CDR3 loop spans 15 amino acids. CDR3 DNA, as far as it was read: TGTGCCAGTGGACAACAGGGTAGTGGGGCCAACGTC. Translating it yields CASGQQGSGANV. The full CDR3 is CASGQQGSGANVLTF.

Regarding this clone: The read gets to within 3 residues of the CDR3 end, and the germline J gene fills in the rest. V is TRBV13 and J is TRBJ2-2; 7 nucleotides line up with TRBD2. With 5 bases clipped from V and 4 bases from J, the junction kept 10 bases outside the gene matches. Germline V gives CDR1 PRHDT, CDR2 FYEKMQ (reference sequence). This CDR3 is built from 16 residues. CDR3 DNA (partial): TGTGCCAGCAGCCCTCCGGGGGGAGGCTTCACCGGGGAG. This codes for CASSPPGGGFTGE. The whole CDR3 protein reads CASSPPGGGFTGELFF.

To note about this clone: The read gets to within 3 residues of the CDR3 end, and the germline J gene fills in the rest. V gene TRBV5-6 combines with J gene TRBJ2-2; D may be TRBD1 (5 bases). The CDR3 contains 15 residues. The V gene's germline CDR1 is SGHDT and CDR2 YYEEEE. V was clipped by 1 base and J by 5 bases, with 12 bases between them. CDR3 loop: CASSLLQGETGELFF. Partial CDR3 DNA: TGTGCCAGCAGCTTGTTGCAGGGTGAAACCGGGGAG.

Points on this clone: The read stops 3 residues short of the end of the CDR3; the missing end is completed from the germline J gene. This chain uses TRBV29-1 with TRBJ1-4; tentatively, D is TRBD1 (5 bases). Per germline, CDR1 SQVTM and CDR2 ANQGSEA. The CDR3 sequence is 15 residues long. The ends were cut back, 6 bases at V and 0 bases at J, with 14 bases in the middle. CDR3 bases read: TGCAGCGTCAAGGGGCTGCTTGCAACTAATGAAAAA. This translates into CSVKGLLATNEK. The CDR3 reads in full as CSVKGLLATNEKLFF.

A remark on this clone: The read finishes 3 residues shy of the CDR3 end, and the germline J gene is used to complete it. The chain carries TRBV19 and TRBJ2-3; 14 positions match TRBD2. The germline V gene encodes CDR1 LNHDA and CDR2 SQIVND (reference sequence). J gave up 6 bases and V 10 bases, and 9 bases lay outside the gene matches. The CDR3 is made up of 15 amino acids. The CDR3 reads CATQRGLAGVDTQYF. The part of the CDR3 DNA that was read is TGTGCCACCCAGAGGGGACTAGCGGGGGTGGATACG.

In the case of this clone: The read finishes 3 residues shy of the CDR3 end, and the germline J gene is used to complete it. The chain has TRBV2 and TRBJ1-4, with TRBD1 identical over 8 bases. Per germline, CDR1 SNHLY and CDR2 FYNNEI. V trimming: 4 bases; J trimming: 6 bases; junction bases outside the gene matches: 1. This CDR3 contains 13 residues. CDR3 region: CASSGQGHEKLFF. The CDR3 bases that were read are TGTGCCAGCAGTGGACAGGGGCATGAAAAA.

As to this clone: With the read ending 3 residues before the CDR3 end, the germline J gene is used to fill in that end. The chain has TRBV5-1 and TRBJ2-7; D unclear. V was cut by 4 bases and J by 0 bases, with 8 bases left in between. This CDR3 has 13 amino acids. The germline V gene encodes CDR1 SGHRS and CDR2 YFSETQ. CDR3 sequence reads: CASSVAYSYEQYF. The CDR3 bases that were read are TGCGCCAGCAGCGTAGCCTACTCCTACGAG.

Comments on this clone: The CDR3 extends 3 residues past the end of the read, so its final part is completed from the germline J gene. This chain uses TRBV5-1 with TRBJ1-4; 12 bases match TRBD1. The germline CDR1 and CDR2 sequences are SGHRS and YFSETQ. After removal of 3 bases from V and 8 bases from J, the junction contained 8 bases not matched to a gene. The CDR3 consists of 16 residues. CDR3 amino acids: CASSSGQGAPSEKLFF. The sequenced CDR3 bases are TGCGCCAGCAGCTCGGGACAGGGGGCGCCTAGCGAAAAA.

On this clone: The sequence runs out 3 residues before the end of the CDR3; the remainder is reconstructed from the germline J gene. The rearrangement uses TRBV19 and TRBJ1-5, with TRBD1 matching over 7 bases. Germline V lookup: CDR1 LNHDA, CDR2 SQIVND (reference sequence). V shed 5 bases and J 0 bases; nucleotides not matched to a gene: 16. The CDR3 spans 19 residues. CDR3 region: CASSSNRGGWSASNQPQHF. The CDR3 bases that were read are TGTGCCAGTAGTTCCAACCGAGGGGGCTGGAGCGCTAGCAATCAGCCC.

On this clone: The read halts 3 residues ahead of the CDR3 end, with the missing end drawn from the germline J gene. The rearrangement joins TRBV11-2 to TRBJ1-1; TRBD1 matches at 7 bases. Germline V gene data show CDR1 as SGHAT and CDR2 as FQNNGV. After removal of 6 bases from V and 0 bases from J, the junction contained 4 bases not matched to a gene. This CDR3 is built from 14 residues. The CDR3 is CASRKTGLNTEAFF. The covered CDR3 bases are TGTGCCAGCAGAAAGACAGGGCTGAACACTGAA.

The sequenced part of the CDR3 DNA is TGTGCCAGCGCTCCCGGGACAGGGGGGATCTACGAG. Translating it yields CASAPGTGGIYE. The complete CDR3 protein is CASAPGTGGIYEQYF. The V call is TRBV18, the J call TRBJ2-7; TRBD1 aligns across 11 bases. The observed sequence ends 3 residues before the CDR3 terminus, with the missing tail filled in from the germline J gene. The germline V gene encodes CDR1 KGHSH and CDR2 LQKENI. This CDR3 is built from 15 residues. With 8 bases clipped from V and 3 bases from J, the junction kept 9 bases outside the gene matches.

With respect to this clone: The read halts 3 residues ahead of the CDR3 end, with the missing end drawn from the germline J gene. The gene calls are TRBV2 and TRBJ2-3; 11 positions match TRBD2. Germline V gene lookup returns CDR1 SNHLY and CDR2 FYNNEI. The junction had 6 bases not matched to a gene; V was cut back by 3 bases and J by 7 bases. The CDR3 has 15 amino acids. The covered CDR3 bases are TGTGCCAGCAGTGAGTTTAGCGGGGGGGCAAATACG. Amino acid sequence: CASSEFSGGANT. The entire CDR3 protein is CASSEFSGGANTQYF.

A note on this clone: Read coverage stops 3 residues before the CDR3 terminus; the germline J gene supplies the remainder. V usage is TRBV20-1 and J usage is TRBJ2-1, with 9 bases identical to TRBD2. Germline assignment: CDR1 DFQATT and CDR2 SNEGSKA (reference sequence). This CDR3 is built from 16 residues. The J segment lost 7 bases and the V segment lost 6 bases, leaving 16 bases of the junction unmatched. The chain's CDR3 is CSAPRASGAIGNEQFF. The CDR3 DNA, read in part, is TGCAGTGCCCCTCGGGCTAGCGGGGCCATCGGTAATGAG.

A remark on this clone: The CDR3 end lies 3 residues beyond the end of the read and is filled in from the germline J gene. This chain joins TRBV2 and TRBJ2-5, with D maybe TRBD2 (6 bases). V shed 8 bases and J shed 5 bases, with 6 bases lying between them. This CDR3 is 10 amino acids long. Germline CDR1 reads SNHLY; CDR2 reads FYNNEI. The sequenced part of the CDR3 DNA is TGTGCCAGCGGAGGGGAGACC. Amino acids: CASGGET. The CDR3 reads in full as CASGGETQYF.

Turning to this clone: Read coverage stops 3 residues before the CDR3 terminus; the germline J gene supplies the remainder. The rearrangement joins TRBV20-1 to TRBJ2-5; 7 bases line up with TRBD1. The ends lost 2 bases at V and 4 bases at J; junction bases unmatched: 10. This CDR3 contains 15 residues. The germline V gene encodes CDR1 DFQATT and CDR2 SNEGSKA (reference sequence). CDR3 bases read: TGCAGTGCTAGATTAGGGGGCATGCAGGGAGAGACC. This sequence encodes CSARLGGMQGET. The entire CDR3 protein is CSARLGGMQGETQYF.

Incomplete CDR3 DNA: TGCAGTGCTAGAGATATGGGGGCGCCCACTGAA. This sequence encodes CSARDMGAPTE. The whole CDR3 protein reads CSARDMGAPTEAFF. This rearrangement joins TRBV20-1 to TRBJ1-1, with D possibly TRBD1 on 6 matching bases. The sequence runs out 3 residues before the end of the CDR3; the remainder is reconstructed from the germline J gene. The CDR3 contains 14 residues. V dropped 0 bases and J dropped 4 bases, with 12 bases sitting between them. CDR1 and CDR2 from the germline V gene are DFQATT and SNEGSKA (reference sequence).

Concerning this clone itself: The read halts 3 residues ahead of the CDR3 end, with the missing end drawn from the germline J gene. The chain combines TRBV19 with TRBJ2-3; D call uncertain. The V end lost 1 base, the J end lost 1 base, and 6 bases lay between the germline ends. Germline CDR1 and CDR2: LNHDA and SQIVND (reference sequence). The CDR3 contains 14 residues. CDR3 DNA, as far as it was read: TGTGCCAGTAGTATAGGCTACCGCACAGATACG. It encodes CASSIGYRTDT. The full CDR3 is CASSIGYRTDTQYF.

On this clone itself: The sequenced fragment ends 3 residues before the CDR3 boundary, so the rest is inferred from the germline J gene. The chain joins TRBV5-1 to TRBJ2-7; TRBD2 aligns across 8 bases. Unmatched junction bases numbered 5, after V lost 1 base and J lost 2 bases. The CDR3 extends over 15 amino acids. The germline V gene has CDR1 SGHRS and CDR2 YFSETQ. Partial CDR3 DNA: TGCGCCAGCAGCTTGAGTGGCGGGGGGACCTACGAG. Protein sequence: CASSLSGGGTYE. The entire CDR3 protein is CASSLSGGGTYEQYF.

Notes on this clone: The read terminates 3 residues before the CDR3 end, so the remaining end is supplied by the germline J gene. V and J are TRBV13 and TRBJ2-7, with 9 bases matching TRBD1. Germline assignment: CDR1 PRHDT and CDR2 FYEKMQ (reference sequence). The CDR3 consists of 15 residues. V shed 1 base, J shed 2 bases, and the junction held 3 bases outside the gene matches. CDR3 bases read: TGTGCCAGCAGCTTAGTGGACAGGGGAACCTACGAG. As protein: CASSLVDRGTYE. The CDR3 in full is CASSLVDRGTYEQYF.

As regards this clone: The CDR3 extends 3 residues past the end of the read, so its final part is completed from the germline J gene. The chain uses TRBV30 and TRBJ1-2, with TRBD1 matching over 7 bases. V was pared by 8 bases and J by 1 base, with 7 bases of the junction left unmatched. The germline V gene has CDR1 GTSNPN and CDR2 SVGIG (reference sequence). The CDR3 loop spans 13 amino acids. The sequenced part of the CDR3 DNA is TGTGCCGCGGGACAGATGAGTAACTATGGC. This translates into CAAGQMSNYG. The whole CDR3 protein is CAAGQMSNYGYTF.